This TCR beta chain was observed in a study of CD8 T cells in Susac syndrome (dated by TCRdb to between 2017 and 2020). Study-wide context: Of the Susac syndrome patients who were sequenced, about eight were in clinical remission while more than five had clinically active disease. At blood withdrawal, Susac syndrome patients were therapy-naive, treated with corticosteroids (with IVIg additionally given to some), or treated with IVIg alone. Whether CD8+ T cell activation and differentiation in Susac syndrome was antigen driven was tested using repertoire sequencing.

This clonotype was seen just once. It has no known antigen specificity. Base-call qualities are not available, and no considerably larger clone is one nucleotide away. A single read counts as weak evidence. RNA was extracted using the RNeasy kit, and about 0.45 to 1 microgram was reverse transcribed with random hexamers. The immunoSEQ multiplex PCR assay, which covers 54 Vbeta and 13 Jbeta segments, was used to amplify TCR beta CDR3 regions. Bias from PCR amplification was corrected by using a synthetic template baseline for primer optimization and for computational correction. In the authors' own workflow: Reads were annotated to V, D and J genes according to IMGT and were analyzed with immunoSEQ Analyzer, with only productive sequences retained. Clonality was computed as one minus Shannon entropy normalized by log2 of the number of productive unique sequences. For each patient and control, public and private clones were evaluated within the 100 most prevalent clones. Clones were defined as Susac-specific if absent from the healthy and MS cohorts, from approximately 1,100 published viral clones and from other ImmuneACCESS disease sequences. Using fastp at Q25 and MiXCR, TCRdb reprocessed the public reads and kept productive beta chains. A single entry per CDR3 protein holds the most common genes and DNA from its merged rows. V and J calls and clone size were set by TCRdb, not the authors. Within this sample are approximately 190,000 distinct CDR3 sequences, with roughly 95% of them counted one time only. Around 0.092% of the sample belongs to the ten largest clones.

The full study reports these points: In patients with Susac syndrome, the CD4+ T cell repertoire showed no detectable clonal expansion. The study acknowledged that relatively few individuals were included in the TCR sequencing and HLA analysis.

High-throughput TCR beta sequencing profiled peripheral blood CD8+ and CD4+ T cells from healthy donors, Susac syndrome patients and multiple sclerosis patients. Recently defined diagnostic criteria for definite or probable disease were met by the Susac syndrome patients. CD8+ TEMRA cells were enriched by FACS, while bulk CD8+ and CD4+ T cells were purified by magnetic negative isolation. Blood was drawn into EDTA tubes, processed within 24 hours, and PBMCs were isolated by density gradient centrifugation. PBMCs intended for TCR sequencing were cryopreserved in liquid nitrogen and were subsequently thawed in a 37 degrees C water bath. The sorted or isolated CD4+, CD8+ and CD8+ TEMRA cells had a purity of 90% or higher. V ends up 5 bases short and J 4 bases short, with an unmatched junction base count of 6. The germline V gene encodes CDR1 DFQATT and CDR2 SNEGSKA (reference sequence). The CDR3 spans 14 residues, from the cysteine through the phenylalanine. This entry keeps only the CDR3 DNA: 42 bases, framed from base 1.

The TCR was taken from a human donor with Susac syndrome. Sample: CD4+ T cells from PBMCs. The rearranged chain carries TRBV20-1 and TRBJ2-5; TRBD2 lines up with 11 middle nucleotides. The CDR3 in this case is CSARALAGVETQYF. The nucleotide sequence is given as TGCAGTGCTCGGGCACTAGCGGGGGTAGAGACCCAGTACTTC.